Listed here are 32 T cell receptor beta chains from one sample, sequenced in a study of T cell repertoires in ileal Crohn's disease. The protocol was immunoSEQ multiplex PCR, while the TCRdb copy is restricted to in-frame clones and leaves out a portion. This table holds around 15,000 clones, about 75% found once. Material for sequencing was ileal tissue. These receptors were obtained from an adult with Crohn's disease.

This rearrangement joins TRBV2 to TRBJ2-2; 15 nucleotides match TRBD2. The CDR3 runs 16 residues. CDR1 and CDR2 from the germline V gene are SNHLY and FYNNEI. Losses at the gene ends were 8 bases for V and 6 bases for J; bases not matched to a gene: 7. For the CDR3, the DNA is TGTGCCAGCTTCAGACGGACTAGCGGGGGGGCCGGGGAGCTGTTTTTT. Protein product: CASFRRTSGGAGELFF. Full variable domain (remainder filled in from reference TRBV2 and TRBJ2-2): EPEVTQTPSHQVTQMGQEVILRCVPISNHLYFYWYRQILGQKVEFLVSFYNNEISEKSEIFDDQFSVERPDGSNFTLKIRSTKLEDSAMYFCASFRRTSGGAGELFFGEGSRLTVL.

The rearrangement joins TRBV2 to TRBJ2-1; 16 nucleotides agree with TRBD2. With 10 bases clipped from V and 0 bases from J, the junction kept 6 bases outside the gene matches. The CDR3 totals 17 residues. Per germline, CDR1 SNHLY and CDR2 FYNNEI. CDR3 sequence reads: CAISGTSGRASYNEQFF. CDR3 DNA sequence: TGTGCCATCTCCGGGACTAGCGGGAGGGCCTCCTACAATGAGCAGTTCTTC.

This chain uses TRBV30 with TRBJ1-2; D uncertain. The germline V gene has CDR1 GTSNPN and CDR2 SVGIG (reference sequence). The V end was cut by 4 bases, the J end by 8 bases, with 11 bases between. CDR3 length equals 11 residues. The CDR3, as DNA: TGTGCCTGGAATCTCTACCCAGGCTACACCTTC. Translation: CAWNLYPGYTF.

Here the CDR3 DNA reads TGTGCCAGCTCACCAAAAGCCTCGACAGGGGGCCGTGGAAACACCATATATTTT. It translates to CASSPKASTGGRGNTIYF. The rearrangement joins TRBV18 to TRBJ1-3; TRBD1 agrees at 10 bases. V trimming: 2 bases; J trimming: 3 bases; junction bases outside the gene matches: 10. The CDR3 runs 18 residues. Germline V gene data show CDR1 as KGHSH and CDR2 as LQKENI.

V usage is TRBV11-2 and J usage is TRBJ1-1; D gene ambiguous. Germline V gene data show CDR1 as SGHAT and CDR2 as FQNNGV. Deletions cut 5 bases from V and 2 bases from J, with 9 bases between. The CDR3 spans 13 residues. The CDR3 region is CASSRSGNTEAFF. The CDR3 coding sequence is TGTGCCAGCAGCCGATCAGGTAACACTGAAGCTTTCTTT. Full variable domain (missing parts from reference TRBV11-2 and TRBJ1-1): EAGVAQSPRYKIIEKRQSVAFWCNPISGHATLYWYQQILGQGPKLLIQFQNNGVVDDSQLPKDRFSAERLKGVDSTLKIQPAKLEDSAVYLCASSRSGNTEAFFGQGTRLTVV.

J is TRBJ1-5 and V is TRBV6-1, with TRBD1 matching 8 bases. Germline V CDR1 and CDR2: MNHNS, SASEGT. Trimming removed 6 bases from V and 3 bases from J; junction bases left unmatched: 13. CDR3 length: 17 amino acids. The CDR3 is CASSEHPRTGHNQPQHF. In DNA, the CDR3 is TGTGCCAGCAGCGAACACCCCCGGACAGGGCACAATCAGCCCCAGCATTTT.

The V call is TRBV2, the J call TRBJ1-3; D unresolved. This CDR3 contains 13 residues. The V end was cut by 8 bases, the J end by 0 bases, with 8 bases between. The germline gives CDR1 SNHLY, CDR2 FYNNEI. The CDR3 loop reads CASAYNSGNTIYF. CDR3 DNA sequence: TGTGCCAGCGCTTACAACTCTGGAAACACCATATATTTT.

The gene calls are TRBV5-4 and TRBJ1-1; unclear D gene. CDR3 length: 14 residues. The V end lost 0 bases, the J end lost 6 bases, and 12 bases lay between the germline ends. The V gene's germline CDR1 is SGHNT and CDR2 YYREEE (reference sequence). The CDR3 spells CASSLAGGFPEAFF. CDR3 sequence (DNA): TGTGCCAGCAGCTTGGCCGGAGGATTCCCTGAAGCTTTCTTT. Looking up the rest from reference TRBV5-4 and TRBJ1-1 gives the full variable domain: ETGVTQSPTHLIKTRGQQVTLRCSSQSGHNTVSWYQQALGQGPQFIFQYYREEENGRGNFPPRFSGLQFPNYSSELNVNALELDDSALYLCASSLAGGFPEAFFGQGTRLTVV.

The rearrangement uses TRBV5-1 and TRBJ2-7; 9 bases fit TRBD2. The CDR3 is 14 residues long. V lost 6 bases and J lost 3; bases outside the gene matches: 7. Germline values: CDR1 SGHRS, CDR2 YFSETQ. CDR3 loop: CASNPSGGNYEQYF. CDR3 in DNA: TGCGCCAGCAACCCGAGCGGGGGGAACTACGAGCAGTACTTC.

In this sample, this clone turned up a few times. The rearrangement joins TRBV30 to TRBJ1-1; 9 bases fit TRBD1. Germline V gene lookup returns CDR1 GTSNPN and CDR2 SVGIG (reference sequence). V lost 3 bases and J lost 4; bases outside the gene matches: 6. The CDR3 covers 14 residues. CDR3 sequence reads: CAWRGQGRGTEAFF. In nucleotides, the CDR3 is TGTGCCTGGAGAGGACAGGGGAGGGGCACTGAAGCTTTCTTT.

This clone showed up just a few times. The chain recombines TRBV29-1 with TRBJ1-2; no definite D call. V gave up 6 bases and J gave up 7 bases, with 9 bases separating them. Per germline, CDR1 SQVTM and CDR2 ANQGSEA. CDR3 length equals 10 residues. CDR3 in amino acids: CSVAGGGYTF. CDR3 DNA: TGCAGCGTCGCCGGTGGTGGCTACACCTTC. The full variable domain, its missing parts supplied by reference TRBV29-1 and TRBJ1-2, is SAVISQKPSRDICQRGTSLTIQCQVDSQVTMMFWYRQQPGQSLTLIATANQGSEATYESGFVIDKFPISRPNLTFSTLTVSNMSPEDSSIYLCSVAGGGYTFGSGTRLTVV.

This clone was picked up one time. The chain has TRBV5-4 and TRBJ2-5; D uncertain. The V and J ends lost 1 base and 2 bases respectively, with 3 bases between them. The V gene's germline CDR1 is SGHNT and CDR2 YYREEE (reference sequence). The CDR3 covers 12 residues. In DNA, the CDR3 is TGTGCCAGCAGCTTGCAACAAGAGACCCAGTACTTC. Its translation: CASSLQQETQYF. Using reference TRBV5-4 and TRBJ2-5 for the parts outside the CDR3, the full variable domain is ETGVTQSPTHLIKTRGQQVTLRCSSQSGHNTVSWYQQALGQGPQFIFQYYREEENGRGNFPPRFSGLQFPNYSSELNVNALELDDSALYLCASSLQQETQYFGPGTRLLVL.

This clone has only a few counts. This chain uses TRBV6-5 with TRBJ2-7; a possible D gene is TRBD1 (5 bases). V was trimmed by 7 bases and J by 6 bases, leaving 10 bases between them. The CDR3 is made up of 11 amino acids. Per germline, CDR1 MNHEY and CDR2 SVGAGI. DNA for the CDR3: TGTGCCAGCATCCAGGGCCTCGAGCAGTACTTC. This sequence encodes CASIQGLEQYF.

The chain has TRBV27 and TRBJ1-5, with 8 positions matching TRBD1. V lost 3 bases to trimming and J lost 7 bases; unmatched junction nucleotides: 5. Per the germline V gene, CDR1 is MNHEY and CDR2 is SMNVEV (reference sequence). This CDR3 comprises 14 residues. As DNA, the CDR3 is TGTGCCAGCAGTTTTGACAGGGGCCACCAGCCCCAGCATTTT. This gives the protein CASSFDRGHQPQHF.

This chain links TRBV6-1 with TRBJ1-1, with TRBD1 matching 7 bases. The CDR3 runs 14 residues. With V trimmed by 8 bases and J by 3 bases, 9 bases remained unmatched. Germline CDR1 and CDR2: MNHNS and SASEGT. In nucleotides, the CDR3 is TGTGCCAGCCGGGTAACAGGGGAGGACACTGAAGCTTTCTTT. Residues: CASRVTGEDTEAFF.

The rearrangement links TRBV5-5 to TRBJ2-2; TRBD1 matches 8 bases. V lost 4 bases, J lost 6 bases, and 8 bases stayed unmatched. The CDR3 is 15 residues long. Germline loops: CDR1 SGHKS, CDR2 YYEKEE (reference sequence). The CDR3 region has the DNA TGTGCCAGCAGCCAGACAGGGGTGGTAGCCGGGGAGCTGTTTTTT. Translation: CASSQTGVVAGELFF.

V and J are TRBV6-5 and TRBJ1-4, with TRBD1 as a possible D gene (5 bases). The V end lost 10 bases, the J end lost 8 bases, and 17 bases lay between the germline ends. Germline loops: CDR1 MNHEY, CDR2 SVGAGI. CDR3 length: 13 residues. CDR3 coding DNA: TGTGCCACATGGGCACCTGGGGGGGAAAAACTGTTTTTT. This encodes CATWAPGGEKLFF.

The chain carries TRBV5-1 and TRBJ2-7, with TRBD1 identical over 7 bases. Germline CDR1 and CDR2: SGHRS and YFSETQ. The CDR3 contains 15 residues. Trimming removed 3 bases from V and 4 bases from J; junction bases left unmatched: 10. The CDR3 DNA is TGCGCCAGCAGCTCGGGACAGTCCTTTTTGTACGAGCAGTACTTC. It specifies CASSSGQSFLYEQYF.

The gene calls are TRBV2 and TRBJ2-5; TRBD1 matches at 7 bases. The CDR3 spans 14 residues. Losses at the gene ends were 7 bases for V and 5 bases for J; bases not matched to a gene: 10. Per germline, CDR1 SNHLY and CDR2 FYNNEI. The CDR3 bases are TGTGCCAGCACTTTACAGGGGAGTGAGGAGACCCAGTACTTC. The encoded protein is CASTLQGSEETQYF.

The V and J genes are TRBV2 and TRBJ2-2; 10 nucleotides agree with TRBD2. The CDR3 sequence is 15 residues long. J gave up 6 bases and V 6 bases, and 7 bases lay outside the gene matches. From germline, CDR1 is SNHLY and CDR2 FYNNEI. CDR3 in amino acids: CASRPGLAQPGELFF. The CDR3 DNA reads as TGTGCCAGCAGGCCGGGACTAGCGCAACCCGGGGAGCTGTTTTTT. The full variable domain, with the rest looked up from reference TRBV2 and TRBJ2-2, is EPEVTQTPSHQVTQMGQEVILRCVPISNHLYFYWYRQILGQKVEFLVSFYNNEISEKSEIFDDQFSVERPDGSNFTLKIRSTKLEDSAMYFCASRPGLAQPGELFFGEGSRLTVL.

This clone was detected a few times. The chain uses TRBV25-1 and TRBJ1-2; weak D call: TRBD1 (6 bases). V lost 4 bases and J 7 bases, leaving 16 bases between the germline ends. This CDR3 spans 14 amino acids. Germline V gene lookup returns CDR1 MGHDK and CDR2 SYGVNS. In DNA form, the CDR3 reads TGTGCCAGCAGTGGGGGATCTGGGGGCTTTGGCTACACCTTC. Encoded protein: CASSGGSGGFGYTF.

The chain joins TRBV28 to TRBJ1-2, with TRBD1 matching 10 bases. Looked up from germline, CDR1 is MDHEN and CDR2 is SYDVKM. J gave up 7 bases and V 4 bases, and 9 bases lay outside the gene matches. The CDR3 runs 15 residues. The DNA for the CDR3 is TGTGCCAGCAGTTCCCACGACAGGGGGCTCGCTGGCTACACCTTC. Its translation is CASSSHDRGLAGYTF.

The chain uses TRBV6-1 and TRBJ2-7, with D perhaps TRBD1 (6 bases). Trimming removed 11 bases at V and 3 bases at J, with 17 bases between. Germline-derived CDR1 and CDR2 are MNHNS and SASEGT. The CDR3 spans 13 residues. The CDR3 reads CAGSKVTGYEQYF. The CDR3 bases are TGTGCCGGCTCGAAGGTGACAGGCTACGAGCAGTACTTC.

The chain recombines TRBV6-1 with TRBJ1-1; D uncertain. Trimming removed 6 bases from V and 4 bases from J, with 12 bases in between. The germline gives CDR1 MNHNS, CDR2 SASEGT. This CDR3 is 13 amino acids long. CDR3 in DNA: TGTGCCAGCAGCCCAGACGCGGGCACTGAAGCTTTCTTT. Its protein is CASSPDAGTEAFF.

J is TRBJ1-1 and V is TRBV2; D unresolved. V lost 7 bases, J lost 4 bases, and 13 bases lay in between. Per germline, CDR1 SNHLY and CDR2 FYNNEI. The CDR3 consists of 13 residues. DNA of the CDR3: TGTGCCAGCACCGCTGAGGGTGGCACTGAAGCTTTCTTT. As protein: CASTAEGGTEAFF.

This chain uses TRBV6-1 with TRBJ1-5; 7 bases line up with TRBD1. Germline V gene data show CDR1 as MNHNS and CDR2 as SASEGT. Germline trimming cut 3 bases from V and 7 bases from J; bases unmatched to any gene: 9. CDR3 length equals 15 residues. CDR3 nucleotides: TGTGCCAGCAGTGAGTCGGGAGGGGGCCCGCAGCCCCAGCATTTT. This codes for CASSESGGGPQPQHF.

This rearrangement joins TRBV6-5 to TRBJ2-3; 13 nucleotides line up with TRBD2. This CDR3 region has 14 residues. V shed 5 bases, J shed 4 bases, and the junction held 0 bases outside the gene matches. Germline V CDR1 and CDR2: MNHEY, SVGAGI. The CDR3 protein is CASSTSGGADTQYF. In DNA, the CDR3 is TGTGCCAGCAGTACTAGCGGGGGGGCAGATACGCAGTATTTT.

This CDR3 reads CASSPTTGLNQPQHF. The CDR3 nucleotides read TGTGCCAGCAGTCCGACGACAGGGCTCAATCAGCCCCAGCATTTT. V gene TRBV27 combines with J gene TRBJ1-5; 7 bases are shared with TRBD1. Germline assignment: CDR1 MNHEY and CDR2 SMNVEV (reference sequence). CDR3 length: 15 amino acids. The junction had 7 bases not matched to a gene; V was cut back by 5 bases and J by 3 bases.

The chain recombines TRBV5-1 with TRBJ2-6; 9 positions match TRBD1. This CDR3 is built from 16 residues. With 2 bases clipped from V and 4 bases from J, the junction kept 4 bases outside the gene matches. CDR1 and CDR2 (germline): SGHRS, YFSETQ. The CDR3 DNA follows: TGCGCCAGCAGCTTACAGGGGGCGCGGGGGGCCAACGTCCTGACTTTC. It translates to CASSLQGARGANVLTF.

This chain joins TRBV6-1 and TRBJ1-1; D remains unclear. The germline V and J ends were trimmed by 5 bases and 1 base, with 8 bases remaining between them. This CDR3 is 13 amino acids long. From germline, CDR1 is MNHNS and CDR2 SASEGT. CDR3 loop: CASSWQANTEAFF. CDR3 DNA sequence: TGTGCCAGCAGTTGGCAGGCGAACACTGAAGCTTTCTTT.

The J gene is TRBJ2-3, the V gene TRBV4-1; TRBD1 is a possible D gene (6 bases). Trimming shortened V by 2 bases and J by 4 bases, and 13 bases separated the two germline ends. Germline CDR1 reads MGHRA; CDR2 reads YSYEKL. There are 15 residues in the CDR3. The DNA of the CDR3 is TGCGCCAGCAGCCAATCAGGGGTTTATTCAGATACGCAGTATTTT. Translated: CASSQSGVYSDTQYF.

V and J are TRBV2 and TRBJ2-2; 11 bases line up with TRBD2. Looked up from germline, CDR1 is SNHLY and CDR2 is FYNNEI. The length of the CDR3 is 17 residues. J was trimmed by 3 bases and V by 5 bases; bases with no gene match: 8. The CDR3 DNA is TGTGCCAGCAGTCGTTCAACTAGCGGGGGATACACCGGGGAGCTGTTTTTT. Amino acid sequence: CASSRSTSGGYTGELFF.